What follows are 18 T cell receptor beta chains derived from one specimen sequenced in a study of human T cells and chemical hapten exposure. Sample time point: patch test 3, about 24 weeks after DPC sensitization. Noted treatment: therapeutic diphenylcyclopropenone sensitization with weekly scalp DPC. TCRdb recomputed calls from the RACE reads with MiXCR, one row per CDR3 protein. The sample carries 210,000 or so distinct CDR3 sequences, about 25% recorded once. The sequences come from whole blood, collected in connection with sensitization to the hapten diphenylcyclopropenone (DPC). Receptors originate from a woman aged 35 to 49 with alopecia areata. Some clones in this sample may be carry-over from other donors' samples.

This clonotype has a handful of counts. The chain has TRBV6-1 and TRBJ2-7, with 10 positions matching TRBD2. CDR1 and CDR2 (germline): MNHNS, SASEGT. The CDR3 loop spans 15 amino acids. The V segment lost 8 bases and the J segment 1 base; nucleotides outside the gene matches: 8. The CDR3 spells CASRPGTSESYEQYF. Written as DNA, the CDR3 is TGTGCCAGCCGGCCCGGGACTAGCGAATCCTACGAGCAGTACTTC.

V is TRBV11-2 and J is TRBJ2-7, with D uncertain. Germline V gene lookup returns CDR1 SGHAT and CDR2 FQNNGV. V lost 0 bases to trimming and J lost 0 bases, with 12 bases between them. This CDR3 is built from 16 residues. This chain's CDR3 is CASSLDRAASSYEQYF. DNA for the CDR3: TGTGCCAGCAGCTTAGATCGGGCCGCCAGCTCCTACGAGCAGTACTTC. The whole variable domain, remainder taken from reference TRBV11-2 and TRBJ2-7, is EAGVAQSPRYKIIEKRQSVAFWCNPISGHATLYWYQQILGQGPKLLIQFQNNGVVDDSQLPKDRFSAERLKGVDSTLKIQPAKLEDSAVYLCASSLDRAASSYEQYFGPGTRLTVT.

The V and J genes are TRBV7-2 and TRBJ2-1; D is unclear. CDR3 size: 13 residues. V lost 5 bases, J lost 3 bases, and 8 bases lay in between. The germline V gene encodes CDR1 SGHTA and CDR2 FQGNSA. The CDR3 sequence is CASSTTGYNEQFF. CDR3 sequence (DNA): TGTGCCAGCAGCACGACTGGCTACAATGAGCAGTTCTTC.

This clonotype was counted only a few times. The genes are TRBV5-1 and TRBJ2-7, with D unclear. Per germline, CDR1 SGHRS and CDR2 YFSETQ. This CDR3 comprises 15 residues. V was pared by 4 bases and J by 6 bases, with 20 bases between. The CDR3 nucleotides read TGCGCCAGCAGCCCCCGGCCGAACCTGGTCGGCGAGCAGTACTTC. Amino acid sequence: CASSPRPNLVGEQYF.

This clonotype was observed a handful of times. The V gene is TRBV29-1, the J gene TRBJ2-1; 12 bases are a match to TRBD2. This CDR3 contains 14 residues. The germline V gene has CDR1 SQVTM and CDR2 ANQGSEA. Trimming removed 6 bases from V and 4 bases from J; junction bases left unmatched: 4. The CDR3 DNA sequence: TGCAGCGTCCAGACTAGCGGGGGATACAATGAGCAGTTCTTC. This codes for CSVQTSGGYNEQFF.

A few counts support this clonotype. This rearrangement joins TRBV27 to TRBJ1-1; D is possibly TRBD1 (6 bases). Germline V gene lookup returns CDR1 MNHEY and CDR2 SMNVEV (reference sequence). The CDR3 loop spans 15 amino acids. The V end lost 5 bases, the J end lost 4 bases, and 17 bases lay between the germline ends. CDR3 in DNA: TGTGCCAGCAGTATGAAACAGGGACGGGGCACTGAAGCTTTCTTT. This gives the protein CASSMKQGRGTEAFF.

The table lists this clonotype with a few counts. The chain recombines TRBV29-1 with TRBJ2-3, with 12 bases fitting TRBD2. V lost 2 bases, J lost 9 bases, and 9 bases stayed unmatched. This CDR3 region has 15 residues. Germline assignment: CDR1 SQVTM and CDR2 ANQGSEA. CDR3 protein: CSVETGTSGYGTQYF. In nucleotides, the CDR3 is TGCAGCGTTGAAACCGGGACTAGCGGGTACGGCACGCAGTATTTT.

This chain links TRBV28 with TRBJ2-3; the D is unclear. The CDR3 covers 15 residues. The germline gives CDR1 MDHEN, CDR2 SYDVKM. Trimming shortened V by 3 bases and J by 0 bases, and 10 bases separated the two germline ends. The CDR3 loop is CASSFMGFSTDTQYF. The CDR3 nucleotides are TGTGCCAGCAGTTTCATGGGGTTTAGCACAGATACGCAGTATTTT.

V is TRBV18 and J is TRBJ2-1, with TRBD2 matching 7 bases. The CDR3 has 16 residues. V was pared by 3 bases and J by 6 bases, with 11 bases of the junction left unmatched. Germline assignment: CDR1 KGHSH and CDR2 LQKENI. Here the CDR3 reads CASSPLPSGDGNEQFF. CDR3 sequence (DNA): TGTGCCAGCTCACCCCTCCCTAGCGGCGACGGCAATGAGCAGTTCTTC.

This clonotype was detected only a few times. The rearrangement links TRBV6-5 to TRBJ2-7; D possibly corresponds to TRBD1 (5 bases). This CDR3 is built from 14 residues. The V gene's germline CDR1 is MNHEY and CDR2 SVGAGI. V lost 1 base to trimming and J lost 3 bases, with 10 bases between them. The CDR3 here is CASSYFQGVYEQYF. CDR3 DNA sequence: TGTGCCAGCAGTTACTTTCAAGGGGTCTACGAGCAGTACTTC.

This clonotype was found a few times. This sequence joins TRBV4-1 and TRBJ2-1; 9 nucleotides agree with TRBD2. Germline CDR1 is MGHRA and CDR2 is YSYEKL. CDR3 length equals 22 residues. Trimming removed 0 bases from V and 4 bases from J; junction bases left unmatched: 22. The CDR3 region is CASSQDRGPPGTSPLTYNEQFF. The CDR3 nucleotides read TGCGCCAGCAGCCAAGATCGGGGACCGCCGGGGACTAGCCCCTTAACATACAATGAGCAGTTCTTC.

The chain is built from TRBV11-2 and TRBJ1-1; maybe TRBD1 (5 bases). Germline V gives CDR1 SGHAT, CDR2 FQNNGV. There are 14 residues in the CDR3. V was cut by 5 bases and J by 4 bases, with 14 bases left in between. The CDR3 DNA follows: TGTGCCAGCAGCCCGGGGCACCGGGGCACTGAAGCTTTCTTT. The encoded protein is CASSPGHRGTEAFF.

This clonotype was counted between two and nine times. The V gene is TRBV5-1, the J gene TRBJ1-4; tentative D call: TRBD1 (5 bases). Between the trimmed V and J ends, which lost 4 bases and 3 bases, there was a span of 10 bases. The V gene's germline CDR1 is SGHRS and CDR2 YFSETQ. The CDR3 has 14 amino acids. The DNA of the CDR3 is TGCGCCAGCAGCCCGGGGCCCCCTAATGAAAAACTGTTTTTT. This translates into CASSPGPPNEKLFF.

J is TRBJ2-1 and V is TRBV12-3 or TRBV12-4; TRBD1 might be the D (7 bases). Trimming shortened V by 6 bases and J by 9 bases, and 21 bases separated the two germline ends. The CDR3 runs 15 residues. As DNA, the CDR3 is TGTGCCAGCAGCCGCGGAGGGGGCGCGATAGGTGAGCAGTTCTTC. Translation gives CASSRGGGAIGEQFF.

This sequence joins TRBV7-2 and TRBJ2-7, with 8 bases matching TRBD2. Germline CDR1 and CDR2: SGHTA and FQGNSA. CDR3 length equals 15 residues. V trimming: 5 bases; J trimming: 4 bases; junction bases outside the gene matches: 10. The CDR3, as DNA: TGTGCCAGCAGCCAGGCGTTTAGCGGGATGTACGAGCAGTACTTC. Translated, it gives CASSQAFSGMYEQYF.

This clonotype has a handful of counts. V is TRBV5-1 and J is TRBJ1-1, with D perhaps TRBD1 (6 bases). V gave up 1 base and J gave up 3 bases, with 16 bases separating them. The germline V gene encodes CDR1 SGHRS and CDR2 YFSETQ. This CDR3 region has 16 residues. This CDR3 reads CASSLPSTGTYTEAFF. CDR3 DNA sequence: TGCGCCAGCAGCTTGCCTTCTACAGGGACTTACACTGAAGCTTTCTTT.

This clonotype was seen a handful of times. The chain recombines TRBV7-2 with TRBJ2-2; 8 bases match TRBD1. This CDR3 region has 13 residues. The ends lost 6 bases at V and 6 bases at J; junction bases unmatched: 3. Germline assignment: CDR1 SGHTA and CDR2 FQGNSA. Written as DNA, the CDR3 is TGTGCCAGCAGAATGACAGGGGCCGGGGAGCTGTTTTTT. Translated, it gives CASRMTGAGELFF.

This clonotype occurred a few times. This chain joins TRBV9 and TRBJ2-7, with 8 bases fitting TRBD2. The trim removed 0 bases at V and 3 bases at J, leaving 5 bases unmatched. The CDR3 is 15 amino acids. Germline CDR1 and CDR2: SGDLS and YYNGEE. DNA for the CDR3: TGTGCCAGCAGCGTAGGTAGCGGGGACTTCTACGAGCAGTACTTC. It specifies CASSVGSGDFYEQYF.